The 9 T cell receptor beta chains in this list originate from one sample, sequenced in a study of T cells in Graves' hyperthyroidism and ophthalmopathy. Amplified TCR beta CDR3 regions derived from RNA transcripts. The HTBI set primed first-round TCR CDR3 RT-PCR. MiXCR, applied by TCRdb to the multiplex PCR reads, yields one record per CDR3 protein. Of over 450,000 distinct CDR3 sequences listed, roughly 17% are singletons. The sequenced material came from blood. These receptors were taken from a woman in her late teens or twenties with Graves' ophthalmopathy.

This clonotype was counted ten times or more. The rearrangement links TRBV28 to TRBJ2-7; the D call may be TRBD1 or TRBD2 (5 bases each). V lost 3 bases, J lost 5 bases, and 8 bases lay in between. The CDR3 is 12 residues long. Germline V gives CDR1 MDHEN, CDR2 SYDVKM. CDR3 sequence (DNA): TGTGCCAGCAGTTTTCGGGGCCACGAGCAGTACTTC. It codes for CASSFRGHEQYF.

In regard to this clonotype: A much larger clone sits a single nucleotide away, making a read error possible. The rearrangement uses TRBV7-2 and TRBJ2-3, with 7 positions matching TRBD1. The CDR3 runs 15 residues. Germline loops: CDR1 SGHTA, CDR2 FQGNSA. In DNA form, the CDR3 reads TGTGCCAGCAGCTTAAAACAGGGGATCGCAGATACGCAGTGTTTT. The encoded protein is CASSLKQGIADTQCF.

This clonotype has at least ten counts. The chain couples TRBV30 to TRBJ1-2, with no clear D. The V and J ends lost 1 base and 4 bases respectively, with 13 bases between them. The CDR3 totals 14 residues. The germline gives CDR1 GTSNPN, CDR2 SVGIG (reference sequence). CDR3: CAWSGSRIPYGYTF. CDR3 nucleotides: TGTGCCTGGAGTGGATCCAGAATCCCCTATGGCTACACCTTC.

This chain connects TRBV30 to TRBJ1-4; D gene ambiguous. CDR3 size: 12 residues. The V gene's germline CDR1 is GTSNPN and CDR2 SVGIG (reference sequence). Trimming pared 0 bases from V and 8 bases from J, leaving 7 bases between. CDR3 in amino acids: CAWSVAGEKLFF. CDR3 in DNA: TGTGCCTGGAGTGTAGCAGGCGAAAAACTGTTTTTT.

This clonotype was observed a few times. V usage is TRBV4-1 and J usage is TRBJ2-1, with 11 bases matching TRBD2. V lost 5 bases to trimming and J lost 8 bases; unmatched junction nucleotides: 11. Germline V gene data show CDR1 as MGHRA and CDR2 as YSYEKL. The CDR3 contains 16 residues. The CDR3 DNA reads as TGCGCCAGCAGCTTTTTTAGTAGCGGGAGGGGCGATGAGCAGTTCTTC. Its translation is CASSFFSSGRGDEQFF.

This clonotype showed up many times. The rearrangement links TRBV18 to TRBJ1-1, with D perhaps TRBD1 (6 bases). Germline assignment: CDR1 KGHSH and CDR2 LQKENI. Deletions cut 6 bases from V and 0 bases from J, with 11 bases between. The CDR3 runs to 14 residues. CDR3 nucleotides: TGTGCCAGCTCCGCGACAGGAATGAACACTGAAGCTTTCTTT. It specifies CASSATGMNTEAFF.

The table lists this clonotype with many counts. The gene calls are TRBV10-3 and TRBJ2-1; perhaps TRBD2 as D (6 bases). Germline V lookup: CDR1 ENHRY, CDR2 SYGVKD. Between the trimmed V and J ends, which lost 11 bases and 6 bases, there was a span of 14 bases. The CDR3 covers 12 residues. The CDR3 sequence: CAGGTVPNEQFF. Written as DNA, the CDR3 is TGTGCCGGCGGGACGGTCCCCAATGAGCAGTTCTTC.

This clonotype was seen repeatedly, ten times or more. This chain links TRBV28 with TRBJ2-7, with a tentative D call TRBD2 (5 bases). Between the trimmed V and J ends, which lost 6 bases and 9 bases, there was a span of 12 bases. Germline V gene sequence: CDR1 MDHEN, CDR2 SYDVKM. The CDR3 sequence is 11 residues long. The CDR3 is CASSDSRGQYF. Written as DNA, the CDR3 is TGTGCCAGCAGCGACTCCCGGGGGCAGTACTTC.

This clonotype was observed a handful of times. V and J are TRBV6-4 and TRBJ2-3; possible D gene TRBD1, 5 bases. Germline V CDR1 and CDR2: MRHNA, SNTAGT. V shed 4 bases and J shed 4 bases, with 9 bases lying between them. This CDR3 has 13 residues. The CDR3 DNA reads as TGTGCCAGCAGTGCCGGACAACCAGATACGCAGTATTTT. Protein product: CASSAGQPDTQYF.